This T cell receptor beta chain was recorded in a study of blood T cell repertoires in COVID-19. On the study more broadly: Acute and convalescent COVID-19 samples came from the United States, Italy and Spain.

Per the study methods: Nucleated cell counts were estimated from reference gene primer amplification. Libraries were prepared by immunoSEQ multiplex PCR; TCRdb keeps only in-frame clonotypes and omits some of them. V, J and clone size reflect that table, while D and trimming were determined from the DNA. This sample carries 130,000 to 150,000 clones, about four fifths of them seen once, and the ten largest clones take approximately 3.5%. Between the trimmed V and J ends, which lost 4 bases and 3 bases, there was a span of 9 bases. The CDR3 covers 13 residues. Per the germline V gene, CDR1 is SGHDN and CDR2 is FVKESK.

This rearrangement joins TRBV14 to TRBJ2-5; D is ambiguous. The receptor was isolated from a man aged 65-85 years who had recovered from COVID-19. Sequencing was carried out using peripheral blood. In DNA, the CDR3 is TGTGCCAGCAGCCGGTGGAGTAAAGAGACCCAGTACTTC. Its translation is CASSRWSKETQYF.